This T cell receptor beta chain was recorded in a study of T cell repertoires in cytomegalovirus infection. Study details: In public TCR beta signatures, there were indications of both CMV infection and matching HLA type. Points from the study as a whole: Adding up the frequency of public TCR beta families identified people who carried CMV plus the relevant HLA. Across the ex vivo response, the dominant clonotypes were HLA-C-restricted CMV-specific TCR beta clonotypes.

TCRdb analysed the reads with MiXCR anew, one entry per CDR3 protein. The sample has 150,000 or so distinct CDR3 sequences; 17% are singletons. The CDR3 has 11 amino acids. The V end lost 6 bases, the J end lost 5 bases, and 7 bases lay between the germline ends. The germline CDR1 and CDR2 sequences are SQVTM and ANQGSEA. This clonotype was picked up a small number of times. Its antigen is as yet unknown. This TCR was recovered from a human donor in good health (CMV status not recorded). Some clones in this sample may be carry-over from other donors' samples. The sample was CD8+ T cells from PBMCs. V is TRBV29-1 and J is TRBJ2-2; no firm D call. The CDR3 loop is CSVRKTGELFF. CDR3 coding DNA: TGCAGCGTACGGAAAACCGGGGAGCTGTTTTTT.